This record concerns one T cell receptor beta chain sequence. The data belong to a study of blood T cell repertoires in COVID-19. Overall study context: COVID-19 samples, acute and convalescent, were from the United States, Italy and Spain. The cDNA or gDNA used as material had been derived from T cells, B-cell-depleted T cells, or PBMCs.

V lost 0 bases and J 0 bases, leaving 11 bases between the germline ends. The germline V gene has CDR1 SGHTA and CDR2 FQGTGA. The CDR3 has 16 amino acids. As handled by the study authors: Counts of nucleated cells, estimated from reference gene primer amplification, were obtained. Generated by immunoSEQ multiplex PCR, the TCRdb table keeps only in-frame clones and is missing some. V and J calls and clone size are given by that table; D and trimming were obtained from the DNA. Among some 150,000 clones listed, 78% were seen once. Sequencing used peripheral blood. This rearrangement joins TRBV7-3 to TRBJ1-1, with D unresolved. This TCR was recovered from a woman of 80 years or more with acute or convalescent COVID-19. CDR3 sequence (DNA): TGTGCCAGCAGCTTAACCCTCTCCGGGGTGAACACTGAAGCTTTCTTT. It is translated as CASSLTLSGVNTEAFF. Drawing the rest from reference TRBV7-3 and TRBJ1-1, the complete variable domain is GAGVSQTPSNKVTEKGKYVELRCDPISGHTALYWYRQSLGQGPEFLIYFQGTGAADDSGLPNDRFFAVRPEGSVSTLKIQRTERGDSAVYLCASSLTLSGVNTEAFFGQGTRLTVV.